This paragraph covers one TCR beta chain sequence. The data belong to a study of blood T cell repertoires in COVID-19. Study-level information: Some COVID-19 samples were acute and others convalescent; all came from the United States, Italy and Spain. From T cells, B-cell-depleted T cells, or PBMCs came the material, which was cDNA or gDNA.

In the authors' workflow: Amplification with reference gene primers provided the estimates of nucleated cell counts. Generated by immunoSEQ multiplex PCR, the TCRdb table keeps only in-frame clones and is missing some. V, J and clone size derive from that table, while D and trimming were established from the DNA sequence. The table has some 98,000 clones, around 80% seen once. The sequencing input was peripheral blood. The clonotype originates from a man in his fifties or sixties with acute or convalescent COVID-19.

CDR3 bases: TGTGCCAGCAGTAAGGGGGACAGTCACTCCTACAATGAGCAGTTCTTC. Amino acids: CASSKGDSHSYNEQFF. The chain combines TRBV28 with TRBJ2-1, with 7 bases matching TRBD1. This CDR3 contains 16 residues. CDR1 is MDHEN and CDR2 is SYDVKM in the germline V gene. Losses at the gene ends were 5 bases for V and 0 bases for J; bases not matched to a gene: 7.